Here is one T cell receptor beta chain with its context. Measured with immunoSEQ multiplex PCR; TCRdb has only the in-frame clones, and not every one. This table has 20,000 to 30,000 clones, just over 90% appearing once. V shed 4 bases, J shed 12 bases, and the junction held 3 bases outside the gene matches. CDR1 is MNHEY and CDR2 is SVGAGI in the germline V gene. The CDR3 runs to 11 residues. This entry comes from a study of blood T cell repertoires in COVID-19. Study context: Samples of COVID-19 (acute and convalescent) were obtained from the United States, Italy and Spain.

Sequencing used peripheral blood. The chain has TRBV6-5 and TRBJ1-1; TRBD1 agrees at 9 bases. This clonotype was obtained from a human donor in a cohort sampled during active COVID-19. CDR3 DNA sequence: TGTGCCAGCAGTTCCGGGACAGGGACTTTCTTT. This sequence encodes CASSSGTGTFF.